The source of this T cell receptor beta chain is a study of CXCR3-negative and CXCR3-positive naive CD8 T cells. Study background: Sequencing yielded around 130 million TRB reads, roughly 1.5 +/- 0.3 million per library.

Comment on this clonotype: The antigen is undetermined.

Libraries of TRB cDNA were made by 5' RACE and carried UMIs. From its re-call of the 5' RACE reads, TCRdb lists each CDR3 protein once, without DNA. The table for this sample gives some 66,000 distinct CDR3 sequences. With about 300,000 cells each, the CD8+ T cell subsets were individually sorted in triplicate. The CDR3 length is 14 residues. CDR1 and CDR2 (germline): SEHNR, FQNEAQ (reference sequence). The study, taken as a whole, reports: CXCR3 expression partially decreased after cryopreservation; most assays used fresh PBMCs.

This receptor was taken from a human donor in good health. Some clones in this sample may be carry-over from other donors' samples. This chain links TRBV7-9 with TRBJ2-7. The sample consisted of naive CXCR3- CD8+ T cells from blood. Subset given: CD45RO-CCR7+CD27+CD95- naive CD8+ T cells lacking CXCR3 (TNR3-). CDR3 sequence reads: CASSFYDKGPEQYF. Looking up the rest from reference TRBV7-9 and TRBJ2-7 gives the full variable domain: DTGVSQNPRHKITKRGQNVTFRCDPISEHNRLYWYRQTLGQGPEFLTYFQNEAQLEKSRLLSDRFSAERPKGSFSTLEIQRTEQGDSAMYLCASSFYDKGPEQYFGPGTRLTVT.